The T cell receptor (beta chain) described here comes from a study of T cells in localized non-small cell lung cancer. The germline gives CDR1 SGDLS, CDR2 YYNGEE. V was pared by 7 bases and J by 6 bases, with 18 bases of the junction left unmatched. The CDR3 length is 17 residues. Only in-frame clones appear in the TCRdb table, and some are missing; sequencing was by immunoSEQ multiplex PCR. Altogether some 80,000 clones are present, about 83% being singletons, with the ten largest covering more than 2.5%. Sequencing used peripheral blood, obtained before any cancer treatment. This clonotype originated in a man between 40 and 70 years old with stage I lung adenocarcinoma. This chain joins TRBV9 and TRBJ1-5; 8 bases fit TRBD1. DNA for the CDR3: TGTGCCAGCTCCGGACAGGGTGATGTGGGTGGATCTCAGCCCCAGCATTTT. It is translated as CASSGQGDVGGSQPQHF.